These T cell receptor beta chains were read from a single sample in a study of T cells in localized non-small cell lung cancer. The assay was immunoSEQ multiplex PCR, and TCRdb's table has in-frame clones only and misses some. The sample lists fewer than 100,000 clones, roughly 90% occurring once. The starting material was peripheral blood, obtained before any cancer treatment. Every receptor here comes from a man aged 35 to 69 with stage I squamous cell lung carcinoma. The CDR3 runs from the conserved cysteine through the conserved F or W. The D gene is left open where the match is weak. Clone sizes are given selectively: once, few, many, or a class where the clone is expanded.

TRBJ2-7 . TRBV7-8 . TGTGCCAGCAGCCGAAGGGGCGAGCAGTACTTC CASSRRGEQYF
TRBJ2-5 TRBD1 TRBV6-5 few TGTGCCAGCAGTTACCACAGGGGGACAGGGCAAGAGACCCAGTACTTC CASSYHRGTGQETQYF
TRBJ2-4 . TRBV12-1 . TGTGCCAGCAGCTGCCGTGGCGGCGAACCCAAAAACATTCAGTACTTC CASSCRGGEPKNIQYF
TRBJ2-5 . TRBV5-4 . TGTGCCAGCAGCCACCCTCAAGAGACCCAGTACTTC CASSHPQETQYF
TRBJ1-2 . TRBV19 . TGTGCCAGTAGTATATTGGGGGGCGCCTCTAACTATGGCTACACCTTC CASSILGGASNYGYTF
TRBJ1-5 . TRBV6-1 . TGTGCCAGCAGTGAAACTTGGGGGATTCAGCCCCAGCATTTT CASSETWGIQPQHF
TRBJ2-2 TRBD1 TRBV5-6 once TGTGCCAGCAGCTTGGTGGGACAGGCTAATTCCCGGGAGCTGTTTTTT CASSLVGQANSRELFF
TRBJ2-5 TRBD1 TRBV5-1 . TGCGCCAGCAGCTTTCAGGGGGTTTCGGAAGAGACCCAGTACTTC CASSFQGVSEETQYF
TRBJ2-3 TRBD2 TRBV4-2 . TGTGCCAGCAGCCGGGGGACTAGCGGCTACAGCACAGATACGCAGTATTTT CASSRGTSGYSTDTQYF
TRBJ1-3 . TRBV14 once TGTGCCAGCAAGCGGGACAACTCTGGAAACACCATATATTTT CASKRDNSGNTIYF
TRBJ2-1 TRBD2 TRBV27 . TGTGCCAGCCGAAATAGCGGGGCAAACAATGAGCAGTTCTTC CASRNSGANNEQFF
TRBJ2-2 . TRBV19 . TGTGCCAGTAGGGCGACGGGGAACACCGGGGAGCTGTTTTTT CASRATGNTGELFF
TRBJ2-7 . TRBV6-1 . TGTGCCAGCAGTGCCCCAAACGAACTCCTATACGAGCAGTACTTC CASSAPNELLYEQYF
TRBJ2-5 TRBD1 TRBV12-5 . TGTGCTAGTGGTGCCCAGACAGGGCTGGAGACCCAGTACTTC CASGAQTGLETQYF
TRBJ2-7 . TRBV28 . TGTGCCAGCAAGGTGGGACGAGACTACGAGCAGTACTTC CASKVGRDYEQYF
TRBJ1-2 TRBD1 TRBV6-6 . TGTGCCAGCAGTTACCCCGGACAGGGGGTGGTTGGCTACACCTTC CASSYPGQGVVGYTF
TRBJ1-3 . TRBV27 . TGTGCCAGCTCTCCCACGGTTGGGGGAGGTGGAAACACCATATATTTT CASSPTVGGGGNTIYF
TRBJ1-2 . TRBV10-2 . TGCGCCAGCAGTGAGTCAACCTATGGCTACACCTTC CASSESTYGYTF
TRBJ1-5 TRBD1 TRBV7-8 . TGTGCCAGCAGCTTAAGTCGGTGGGACAGGGGTCAGCCCCAGCATTTT CASSLSRWDRGQPQHF
TRBJ1-5 . TRBV19 . TGTGCCAGTAGTACGAGAAGGACGCCCTATAGCAATCAGCCCCAGCATTTT CASSTRRTPYSNQPQHF
TRBJ1-6 . TRBV5-1 . TGCGCCAGCAGCTTGGGTGTCAGCCCGAATTCACCCCTCCACTTT CASSLGVSPNSPLHF
TRBJ2-1 TRBD1 TRBV2 . TGTGCCAGCAGTGAAAGCGGGACAGGGCTTTACAATGAGCAGTTCTTC CASSESGTGLYNEQFF
TRBJ1-1 TRBD1 TRBV28 . TGTGCCAGCAGTACACAGGGGCTGGGGGACACTGAAGCTTTCTTT CASSTQGLGDTEAFF
TRBJ2-7 . TRBV18 . TGTGCCAGCTCACTAAAGGACGGTGCCTACGAGCAGTACTTC CASSLKDGAYEQYF
TRBJ1-1 . TRBV2 . TGTGCCAGCAGTGGAGTGGGACGGAACACTGAAGCTTTCTTT CASSGVGRNTEAFF
TRBJ2-7 . TRBV5-1 . TGCGCCAGCAGCAGGGGACTCCACGTCGACGAGCAGTACTTC CASSRGLHVDEQYF
TRBJ1-6 . TRBV13 . TGTGCCAGCAGATCGAACAGGAATAATTCACCCCTCCACTTT CASRSNRNNSPLHF
TRBJ1-2 TRBD1 TRBV5-4 once TGTGCCAGCAGCGACCCGGGACAGGGAGGGTCTGGCTACACCTTC CASSDPGQGGSGYTF
TRBJ2-3 . TRBV19 . TGTGCCAGTAGTGTAGCCGGGACGGTCGGAGGAGATACGCAGTATTTT CASSVAGTVGGDTQYF
TRBJ2-7 TRBD1 TRBV13 . TGTGCCAGCAGCTCTAGGCGAAGGCGACAGGGCGAGCAGTACTTC CASSSRRRRQGEQYF
TRBJ1-1 . TRBV4-2 . TGTGCCAGCAGCTCCATCATAGAAGACACTGAAGCTTTCTTT CASSSIIEDTEAFF
TRBJ1-4 . TRBV2 . TGTGCCAGCAGCTTGACAGGCTGGGGGGAAAAACTGTTTTTT CASSLTGWGEKLFF
TRBJ1-5 . TRBV2 . TGTGCCAGCAAGAAGGGTTTCGGTCAGCCCCAGCATTTT CASKKGFGQPQHF
TRBJ2-6 . TRBV7-9 . TGTGCCAGCATTCGACCTGGGGCCAACGTCCTGACTTTC CASIRPGANVLTF
TRBJ2-1 TRBD2 TRBV7-3 few TGTGCCAGCAGCTTCGGGCGGACTAGCCTCTACAATGAGCAGTTCTTC CASSFGRTSLYNEQFF
TRBJ1-5 TRBD1 TRBV4-1 . TGCGCCAGCAGCGATAGACAGGGAGGCAATCAGCCCCAGCATTTT CASSDRQGGNQPQHF
TRBJ1-2 . TRBV5-1 . TGCGCCAGCCGCCCCGGGGAGGGGGGACCCTATGGCTACACCTTC CASRPGEGGPYGYTF
TRBJ2-7 . TRBV7-9 . TGTGCCGGCTCGGTTTCAGGAGGGAAGTCCTACGAGCAGTACTTC CAGSVSGGKSYEQYF
TRBJ2-4 . TRBV4-1 . TGCGCCAGCAGCCAAGTGGGGGGGGCCGACAAAAACATTCAGTACTTC CASSQVGGADKNIQYF
TRBJ2-1 TRBD1 TRBV7-2 once TGTGCCAGCAGCTTAGGGGGACAGGGGAGTAATGAGCAGTTCTTC CASSLGGQGSNEQFF
TRBJ1-1 . TRBV19 . TGTGCCAGTAGCCCTACGAGGGGCAGACAAACTTTCCGAGCTTTCTTT CASSPTRGRQTFRAFF
TRBJ2-5 . TRBV4-1 . TGCGCCAGCAGCCGCGGGTACCAAGAGACCCAGTACTTC CASSRGYQETQYF
TRBJ1-5 . TRBV28 few TGTGCCAGCAGTATACAGTGGAATCAGCCCCAGCATTTT CASSIQWNQPQHF
TRBJ2-4 . TRBV28 once TGTGCCAGCTCTCCGGGACCAAGGATTCAGTACTTC CASSPGPRIQYF
TRBJ2-7 . TRBV11-3 . TGTGCCAGCAGCTTAGCCGCAGGGAATTACGAGCAGTACTTC CASSLAAGNYEQYF
TRBJ1-2 TRBD1 TRBV28 . TGTGCCAGCAGACGTGGGGCAGGGGGCGCAGGTATAGGTGGCTACACCTTC CASRRGAGGAGIGGYTF
TRBJ2-7 TRBD2 TRBV5-5 . TGTGCCAGCACCTCTTGGGGGGGCGAGCAGTACTTC CASTSWGGEQYF
TRBJ1-6 TRBD1 TRBV10-3 many TGTGCCATCAGATCCGGACAGGGAGACTCACCCCTCCACTTT CAIRSGQGDSPLHF
TRBJ2-1 TRBD1 TRBV5-1 . TGCGCCAGCAGCTCGGGACAGGTGGGCAATGAGCAGTTCTTC CASSSGQVGNEQFF
TRBJ2-7 TRBD2 TRBV6-5 few TGTGCCAGCACCCAATCGCGGGGGATCACCTACGAGCAGTACTTC CASTQSRGITYEQYF
TRBJ2-7 TRBD1 TRBV6-5 few TGTGCCAGCAGTTACGGACAGGACAGATACGAGCAGTACTTC CASSYGQDRYEQYF
TRBJ2-7 . TRBV2 . TGTGCCAGCAAACGGGACGGCCCTAACGAGCAGTACTTC CASKRDGPNEQYF
TRBJ2-7 TRBD1 TRBV4-1 . TGCGCCAGCAGCCAATCTCGACAGGGGGACTCCTACGAGCAGTACTTC CASSQSRQGDSYEQYF